The 32 T cell receptor beta chains below come from one sample, sequenced in a study of T cells in Graves' hyperthyroidism and ophthalmopathy. It was RNA transcripts that yielded the amplified TCR beta CDR3 regions. The study used the HTBI primer set for a first-round RT-PCR of the TCR CDR3. TCRdb independently ran MiXCR on the multiplex PCR reads; one entry per CDR3 protein. Of 20,000 or so distinct CDR3 sequences in the sample, 49% were seen once. The sequencing sample was made of blood. The source of these receptors is a woman in her thirties or forties with Graves' hyperthyroidism that later progressed to Graves' ophthalmopathy.

Comments on this clonotype: At one of its ends the junction is not consistent with the germline gene, which may arise from a read error. The genes are TRBV20-1 and TRBJ2-5; tentative D call: TRBD2 (6 bases). The CDR3 spans 13 residues. The V gene's germline CDR1 is DFQATT and CDR2 SNEGSKA (reference sequence). CDR3 DNA: TGCAGTGCTAGAGATCGGGGGAACAGGACCCTGTACTTC. It is translated as CSARDRGNRTLYF.

This clonotype was found once. The rearrangement joins TRBV19 to TRBJ1-5; either TRBD1 or TRBD2 may fit D (5 bases each). TRBJ2-3 matches the DNA end more closely, so the J call is doubtful. This CDR3 spans 15 amino acids. Germline loops: CDR1 LNHDA, CDR2 SQIVND (reference sequence). DNA for the CDR3: TGTGCCAGTAGGGACCAGGGACGGCTCGGTCAGCCCCAGTATTTT. It yields the protein CASRDQGRLGQPQYF.

By sample share, this clonotype is medium-sized (0.01 to 0.1%). V usage is TRBV9 and J usage is TRBJ2-7, with 9 bases lining up with TRBD2. Germline-derived CDR1 and CDR2 are SGDLS and YYNGEE. CDR3 length: 15 amino acids. V was clipped by 0 bases and J by 4 bases; unmatched bases: 5. The CDR3 spells CASSVEASGMYEQYF. Written as DNA, the CDR3 is TGTGCCAGCAGCGTAGAGGCTAGCGGGATGTACGAGCAGTACTTC.

The sample holds a few counts of this clonotype. The chain couples TRBV24-1 to TRBJ2-3; D gene ambiguous. This CDR3 spans 12 amino acids. Trimming took 3 bases from V and 7 from J, leaving 7 bases between them. Per germline, CDR1 KGHDR and CDR2 SFDVKD. The CDR3 reads CATSDNPHTQYF. Written as DNA, the CDR3 is TGTGCCACCAGTGATAACCCGCATACGCAGTATTTT.

V and J are TRBV20-1 and TRBJ2-7, with 10 positions matching TRBD2. V lost 5 bases to trimming and J lost 4 bases; unmatched junction nucleotides: 2. The germline V gene encodes CDR1 DFQATT and CDR2 SNEGSKA (reference sequence). The CDR3 length is 12 residues. CDR3 DNA: TGCAGTGCTCCGGGACTAGCGTACGAGCAGTACTTC. Protein sequence: CSAPGLAYEQYF.

This clonotype came up a few times. V gene TRBV20-1 combines with J gene TRBJ1-2; D ambiguous. This CDR3 has 13 residues. Between the trimmed V and J ends, which lost 0 bases and 6 bases, there was a span of 11 bases. CDR1 and CDR2 from the germline V gene are DFQATT and SNEGSKA (reference sequence). CDR3 region: CSAREVGNHGYTF. The CDR3 DNA reads as TGCAGTGCTAGAGAGGTGGGGAACCATGGCTACACCTTC.

The J gene is TRBJ2-6, the V gene TRBV5-1; no reliable D call. CDR1 and CDR2 (germline): SGHRS, YFSETQ. The CDR3 runs to 16 residues. V was cut by 0 bases and J by 0 bases, with 7 bases left in between. CDR3 sequence reads: CASSLGQSSGANVLTF. The CDR3 DNA reads as TGCGCCAGCAGCTTGGGGCAGAGCTCTGGGGCCAACGTCCTGACTTTC.

The V call is TRBV20-1, the J call TRBJ2-1; 12 positions match TRBD2. Germline loops: CDR1 DFQATT, CDR2 SNEGSKA (reference sequence). V dropped 2 bases and J dropped 8; count of bases not matched to a gene: 4. CDR3 length: 14 residues. This CDR3 is CSARLAGGRDEQFF. In DNA, the CDR3 is TGCAGTGCTAGACTAGCGGGAGGGCGCGATGAGCAGTTCTTC.

The chain uses TRBV7-8 and TRBJ1-1, with 7 bases lining up with TRBD1. Losses at the gene ends were 1 base for V and 3 bases for J; bases not matched to a gene: 8. The germline V gene has CDR1 SGHVS and CDR2 FQNEAQ. This CDR3 comprises 16 residues. DNA for the CDR3: TGTGCCAGCAGCTTAGATTATTTAGGGGGCCACACTGAAGCTTTCTTT. Its protein is CASSLDYLGGHTEAFF.

In this sample, this clonotype is medium-sized. The chain combines TRBV7-3 with TRBJ2-1; D remains unclear. CDR1 is SGHTA, CDR2 FQGTGA, per germline. CDR3 length equals 12 residues. The V end lost 5 bases, the J end lost 8 bases, and 10 bases lay between the germline ends. The CDR3 protein is CASSQVGYEQFF. The CDR3 nucleotides are TGTGCCAGCAGCCAGGTGGGGTATGAGCAGTTCTTC.

This clonotype was recorded at least ten times. The J gene is TRBJ1-4, the V gene TRBV29-1; the match to TRBD1 covers 9 bases. This CDR3 spans 13 amino acids. The V gene end was trimmed by 7 bases and the J gene end by 2 bases; junction bases not matched to a gene: 2. Per germline, CDR1 SQVTM and CDR2 ANQGSEA. CDR3 bases: TGCAGCGGGGGGACAGGGACTAATGAAAAACTGTTTTTT. Translation: CSGGTGTNEKLFF.

The chain is built from TRBV2 and TRBJ1-6; 9 bases are shared with TRBD1. The CDR3 consists of 15 residues. CDR1 and CDR2 (germline): SNHLY, FYNNEI. With 7 bases clipped from V and 7 bases from J, the junction kept 8 bases outside the gene matches. CDR3 in DNA: TGTGCCAGCACTTTTACAGGGGGCGTAAATTCACCCCTCCACTTT. This codes for CASTFTGGVNSPLHF.

This clonotype was found once. V is TRBV2 and J is TRBJ2-3; no reliable D call. CDR1 SNHLY and CDR2 FYNNEI come from the germline V gene. Trimming removed 5 bases from V and 3 bases from J, with 12 bases in between. This CDR3 is 14 amino acids long. DNA for the CDR3: TGTGCCAGCAGTCCGTCCCGGAAGACAGATACGCAGTATTTT. It encodes CASSPSRKTDTQYF. Together with reference TRBV2 and TRBJ2-3, the CDR3 gives the full variable domain: EPEVTQTPSHQVTQMGQEVILRCVPISNHLYFYWYRQILGQKVEFLVSFYNNEISEKSEIFDDQFSVERPDGSNFTLKIRSTKLEDSAMYFCASSPSRKTDTQYFGPGTRLTVL.

This clonotype was detected many times. For the CDR3, the DNA is TGTGCCAGCAGCTTAGAGTTGCCTGGGGGTGACACCGGGGAGCTGTTTTTT. This encodes CASSLELPGGDTGELFF. This rearrangement joins TRBV11-3 to TRBJ2-2; either TRBD1 or TRBD2 may supply D (5 bases each). V was cut by 0 bases and J by 3 bases, with 14 bases left in between. The germline V gene encodes CDR1 SGHNT and CDR2 YENEEA. The length of the CDR3 is 17 residues.

This clonotype was recorded many times. V is TRBV5-1 and J is TRBJ2-6; TRBD2 might be the D (6 bases). V was trimmed by 0 bases and J by 0 bases, leaving 13 bases between them. Looked up from germline, CDR1 is SGHRS and CDR2 is YFSETQ. The CDR3 has 18 amino acids. This chain's CDR3 is CASSLDNSGGSGANVLTF. The DNA of the CDR3 is TGCGCCAGCAGCTTGGATAATAGCGGAGGCTCTGGGGCCAACGTCCTGACTTTC. The full variable domain, its missing parts supplied by reference TRBV5-1 and TRBJ2-6, is KAGVTQTPRYLIKTRGQQVTLSCSPISGHRSVSWYQQTPGQGLQFLFEYFSETQRNKGNFPGRFSGRQFSNSRSEMNVSTLELGDSALYLCASSLDNSGGSGANVLTFGAGSRLTVL.

This clonotype showed up many times. This chain uses TRBV12-3 or TRBV12-4 with TRBJ2-6; the D is unclear. This CDR3 is 15 amino acids long. V was pared by 1 base and J by 1 base, with 5 bases between. CDR3 sequence: CASSLGRSGANVLTF. As DNA, the CDR3 is TGTGCCAGCAGTTTAGGGAGATCTGGGGCCAACGTCCTGACTTTC.

This clonotype was seen only a few times. The rearrangement uses TRBV11-2 and TRBJ1-6; a weak D match, TRBD1 (6 bases). Trimming pared 5 bases from V and 10 bases from J, leaving 21 bases between. The length of the CDR3 is 16 residues. In germline, CDR1 is SGHAT, CDR2 FQNNGV. The CDR3, as DNA: TGTGCCAGCAGCCAGAGCCGGGACACCCGGGTATCACCCCTCCACTTT. Translating it yields CASSQSRDTRVSPLHF.

V and J are TRBV7-9 and TRBJ1-5, with 7 bases aligning to TRBD1. V shed 7 bases, J shed 7 bases, and the junction held 10 bases outside the gene matches. The CDR3 length is 14 residues. Germline V gene sequence: CDR1 SEHNR, CDR2 FQNEAQ (reference sequence). For the CDR3, the DNA is TGTGCCAGCACAGAGGGACAGATCAAGCAGCCCCAGCATTTT. Its protein is CASTEGQIKQPQHF. The full variable domain, rest sourced from reference TRBV7-9 and TRBJ1-5, is DTGVSQNPRHKITKRGQNVTFRCDPISEHNRLYWYRQTLGQGPEFLTYFQNEAQLEKSRLLSDRFSAERPKGSFSTLEIQRTEQGDSAMYLCASTEGQIKQPQHFGDGTRLSIL.

This clonotype was detected only once. J is TRBJ2-3 and V is TRBV20-1, with 11 bases fitting TRBD1. This CDR3 has 17 residues. CDR1 is DFQATT, CDR2 SNEGSKA, per germline (reference sequence). J lost 6 bases, V lost 3 bases, and 14 bases had no gene match. The CDR3 coding sequence is TGCAGTGCTAGGAGGGCCGGAGGACAGGGGGCCGGGGATACGCAGTATTTT. It codes for CSARRAGGQGAGDTQYF.

This clonotype was seen a few times. The chain combines TRBV9 with TRBJ1-2, with D possibly TRBD1 on 5 matching bases. The ends were cut back, 3 bases at V and 4 bases at J, with 19 bases in the middle. Germline CDR1 and CDR2: SGDLS and YYNGEE. This CDR3 contains 16 residues. The DNA of the CDR3 is TGTGCCAGCAGCGCTTCGAGGGACGGCGGACTCTATGGCTACACCTTC. This encodes CASSASRDGGLYGYTF. The full variable domain, rest sourced from reference TRBV9 and TRBJ1-2, is DSGVTQTPKHLITATGQRVTLRCSPRSGDLSVYWYQQSLDQGLQFLIQYYNGEERAKGNILERFSAQQFPDLHSELNLSSLELGDSALYFCASSASRDGGLYGYTFGSGTRLTVV.

This clonotype was picked up many times. Here the CDR3 reads CASSYEGDYGYTF. The DNA of the CDR3 is TGTGCCAGCAGTTATGAGGGCGACTATGGCTACACCTTC. The rearrangement joins TRBV6-5 to TRBJ1-2; D is undetermined. The V gene lost 3 bases and the J gene lost 3 bases, with 8 bases spanning the gap. The CDR3 sequence is 13 residues long. Looked up from germline, CDR1 is MNHEY and CDR2 is SVGAGI.

The DNA for the CDR3 is TGCAGTGCTAGATCAAGTCGCGAGCAGTACTTC. Encoded protein: CSARSSREQYF. The rearrangement uses TRBV20-1 and TRBJ2-7; D remains unclear. The ends were cut back, 2 bases at V and 6 bases at J, with 8 bases in the middle. Germline assignment: CDR1 DFQATT and CDR2 SNEGSKA (reference sequence). The CDR3 has 11 amino acids.

This clonotype was seen more than once but under ten times. The gene calls are TRBV10-3 and TRBJ2-5, with D tentatively TRBD1 (6 bases). The CDR3 consists of 15 residues. V lost 0 bases to trimming and J lost 3 bases, with 11 bases between them. Per germline, CDR1 ENHRY and CDR2 SYGVKD. CDR3 protein: CAISESSQGEETQYF. The CDR3 coding sequence is TGTGCCATCAGTGAGTCATCACAGGGCGAAGAGACCCAGTACTTC.

The chain combines TRBV19 with TRBJ1-5; D is possibly TRBD1 (5 bases). Germline V CDR1 and CDR2: LNHDA, SQIVND (reference sequence). The CDR3 length is 13 residues. Trimming removed 7 bases at V and 4 bases at J, with 11 bases between. The CDR3 coding sequence is TGTGCCAGTACGGTGGCAGGGAATCAGCCCCAGCATTTT. This translates into CASTVAGNQPQHF. The entire variable domain, with the rest obtained from reference TRBV19 and TRBJ1-5, is as follows: DGGITQSPKYLFRKEGQNVTLSCEQNLNHDAMYWYRQDPGQGLRLIYYSQIVNDFQKGDIAEGYSVSREKKESFPLTVTSAQKNPTAFYLCASTVAGNQPQHFGDGTRLSIL.

The chain couples TRBV9 to TRBJ2-1, with TRBD1 identical over 7 bases. Trimming removed 2 bases from V and 6 bases from J; junction bases left unmatched: 5. The germline V gene encodes CDR1 SGDLS and CDR2 YYNGEE. This CDR3 region has 14 residues. The chain's CDR3 is CASSVQTGTNEQFF. In DNA, the CDR3 is TGTGCCAGCAGCGTTCAGACAGGGACCAATGAGCAGTTCTTC.

This clonotype was detected a few times. The chain couples TRBV9 to TRBJ1-4; no definite D call. V was trimmed by 4 bases and J by 10 bases, leaving 14 bases between them. This CDR3 comprises 13 residues. Germline-derived CDR1 and CDR2 are SGDLS and YYNGEE. The CDR3 loop is CASSSTSGGKLFF. The CDR3, as DNA: TGTGCCAGCAGCTCAACCTCGGGTGGAAAACTGTTTTTT.

The rearrangement joins TRBV5-1 to TRBJ2-1; 8 bases are a match to TRBD2. CDR3 length equals 18 residues. From germline, CDR1 is SGHRS and CDR2 YFSETQ. V shed 0 bases, J shed 10 bases, and the junction held 18 bases outside the gene matches. Here the CDR3 reads CASSLAPSGPFPSGEQFF. CDR3 bases: TGCGCCAGCAGCTTGGCACCTAGCGGGCCCTTTCCCTCAGGAGAGCAGTTCTTC.

This clonotype was recorded a few times. This sequence joins TRBV28 and TRBJ2-4; TRBD1 aligns across 8 bases. Trimming cost V 4 bases and J 1 base; bases outside gene matches: 9. This CDR3 has 17 amino acids. Germline CDR1 reads MDHEN; CDR2 reads SYDVKM. The CDR3 reads CASSSAGQGRAKNIQYF. As DNA, the CDR3 is TGTGCCAGCAGTTCCGCCGGACAGGGAAGGGCCAAAAACATTCAGTACTTC.

The chain links TRBV14 to TRBJ2-2; a weak D match, TRBD2 (5 bases). Germline CDR1 SGHDN, CDR2 FVKESK. This CDR3 spans 15 amino acids. The V and J ends lost 4 bases and 4 bases respectively, with 13 bases between them. In DNA form, the CDR3 reads TGTGCCAGCAGCCGGTTAGTGGGAGTCACCGGGGAGCTGTTTTTT. Translation: CASSRLVGVTGELFF.

The rearrangement joins TRBV29-1 to TRBJ2-1, with D hard to call. Germline lookup yields CDR1 SQVTM and CDR2 ANQGSEA. The V end was cut by 3 bases, the J end by 4 bases, with 4 bases between. The CDR3 contains 11 residues. CDR3 coding DNA: TGCAGCGTTGACAGTTACAATGAGCAGTTCTTC. It yields the protein CSVDSYNEQFF.

In this sample, this clonotype is medium-sized. The V and J genes are TRBV2 and TRBJ1-5; no clear D gene. With 4 bases removed from V and 7 bases from J, the gap between germline ends came to 11 bases. The CDR3 runs to 13 residues. Looked up from germline, CDR1 is SNHLY and CDR2 is FYNNEI. The CDR3 loop reads CASSVPGPQPQHF. The CDR3 DNA reads as TGTGCCAGCAGTGTACCCGGGCCCCAGCCCCAGCATTTT.

This sequence joins TRBV7-2 and TRBJ2-1; perhaps TRBD2 as D (6 bases). V lost 1 base and J lost 0, with 13 bases in between. CDR1 SGHTA and CDR2 FQGNSA come from the germline V gene. CDR3 length: 17 amino acids. CDR3 residues: CASSLDQRVSSYNEQFF. The CDR3 DNA is TGTGCCAGCAGCTTAGATCAGCGGGTTAGCTCCTACAATGAGCAGTTCTTC. Variable domain in full (rest from reference TRBV7-2 and TRBJ2-1): GAGVSQSPSNKVTEKGKDVELRCDPISGHTALYWYRQSLGQGLEFLIYFQGNSAPDKSGLPSDRFSAERTGGSVSTLTIQRTQQEDSAVYLCASSLDQRVSSYNEQFFGPGTRLTVL.